The 26 T cell receptor beta chains below come from one sample, sequenced in a study of regulatory T cells in long-lasting Graves disease (dated by TCRdb to the early 2020s). Library method: multiplex PCR. Sequencing was performed on an Illumina HiSeq 4000. TCR beta libraries were built with iRepertoire HTBI primers and Arm-PCR amplification of CDR3 regions. TCRdb applied fastp at Q25 and MiXCR to the public reads, then kept only in-frame beta chains. Each record represents a unique CDR3 protein, reported with the most common genes and DNA among its rows. In this sample the table shows some 560,000 distinct CDR3 sequences, 15% to 20% of which occur a single time. The ten largest clonotypes hold approximately 25% of the sample. The sample's time point, from its label and the paper: newly diagnosed GD, antithyroid drugs for less than 3 months. RNA was extracted from PBMCs in TRIzol for both TCR sequencing and RNA sequencing.

These data are also associated with another study on T cells in Graves' hyperthyroidism and ophthalmopathy.

The sample in question was peripheral blood mononuclear cells (PBMCs), obtained at new diagnosis, from a patient treated with antithyroid drugs. The origin of the receptors is a woman aged 35-65 years with Graves disease. Donor details come from another sample of the same person, matched by shared clones.

The chain links TRBV7-9 to TRBJ2-5; 8 nucleotides match TRBD1. The germline CDR1 and CDR2 sequences are SEHNR and FQNEAQ (reference sequence). Trimming removed 5 bases from V and 2 bases from J; junction bases left unmatched: 10. The CDR3 totals 16 residues. CDR3 in amino acids: CASSEPDRASQETQYF. CDR3 bases: TGTGCCAGCAGCGAACCGGACAGGGCCAGTCAAGAGACCCAGTACTTC.

There are many counts of this clonotype. J is TRBJ2-3 and V is TRBV27; 7 bases line up with TRBD2. V shed 0 bases and J 15 bases; nucleotides not matched to a gene: 15. This CDR3 is built from 15 residues. The germline V gene has CDR1 MNHEY and CDR2 SMNVEV (reference sequence). The chain's CDR3 is CASSLSPWGGQREYF. The CDR3 DNA reads TGTGCCAGCAGTTTATCGCCCTGGGGGGGTCAGCGGGAATATTTT.

This clonotype was found once. The V call is TRBV10-3, the J call TRBJ2-2; 8 nucleotides line up with TRBD2. The CDR3 is made up of 15 amino acids. With V trimmed by 10 bases and J by 5 bases, 12 bases remained unmatched. Germline values: CDR1 ENHRY, CDR2 SYGVKD. The DNA for the CDR3 is TGTGCCACCACGGGACTAGACAAGAGGACCGGGGAGCTGTTTTTT. Translated, it gives CATTGLDKRTGELFF.

This clonotype occurred many times. The chain joins TRBV7-3 to TRBJ2-1, with 9 positions matching TRBD2. The CDR3 totals 15 residues. Trimming took 3 bases from V and 6 from J; bases not matched to a gene: 6. Germline CDR1 is SGHTA and CDR2 is FQGTGA. The CDR3 loop reads CASSLRAGGANEQFF. The CDR3 nucleotides are TGTGCCAGCAGCTTGCGGGCGGGGGGGGCCAATGAGCAGTTCTTC. The variable domain in full, with the rest retrieved from reference TRBV7-3 and TRBJ2-1, is GAGVSQTPSNKVTEKGKYVELRCDPISGHTALYWYRQSLGQGPEFLIYFQGTGAADDSGLPNDRFFAVRPEGSVSTLKIQRTERGDSAVYLCASSLRAGGANEQFFGPGTRLTVL.

Regarding this clonotype: One end of the junction varies from germline; a read error may be responsible. The chain joins TRBV19 to TRBJ2-7, with TRBD1 matching over 7 bases. This CDR3 is built from 14 residues. Germline CDR1 is LNHDA and CDR2 is SQIVND (reference sequence). CDR3 protein: CASSLDRVSSEQYF. As DNA, the CDR3 is TGTGCCAGTAGTTTAGACAGGGTGTCAAGCGAGCAGTACTTC.

This clonotype appeared a few times. The V and J genes are TRBV20-1 and TRBJ1-5; tentative D call: TRBD1 (5 bases). The CDR3 has 14 amino acids. Per the germline V gene, CDR1 is DFQATT and CDR2 is SNEGSKA (reference sequence). With 4 bases removed from V and 2 bases from J, the gap between germline ends came to 12 bases. In DNA, the CDR3 is TGCAGTGCTACCGGGGGAAAGGGCAATCAGCCCCAGCATTTT. Its translation is CSATGGKGNQPQHF.

This clonotype was recorded at least ten times. V usage is TRBV5-1 and J usage is TRBJ1-2; 7 positions agree with TRBD1. The ends lost 0 bases at V and 3 bases at J; junction bases unmatched: 5. CDR1 and CDR2 (germline): SGHRS, YFSETQ. The CDR3 contains 15 residues. The CDR3 DNA follows: TGCGCCAGCAGCTTGGGACAGGGAAGCGACTATGGCTACACCTTC. Translating it yields CASSLGQGSDYGYTF.

The table lists this clonotype with many counts. The CDR3, as DNA: TGTGCCAGCAGTTACGGAGGGGTTGGAGCTTTCTTT. Translated: CASSYGGVGAFF. This rearrangement joins TRBV6-2 or TRBV6-3 to TRBJ1-1, with a tentative D call TRBD1 (5 bases). CDR1 is MNHEY, CDR2 SVGEGT, per germline. The CDR3 is 12 residues long. With 2 bases removed from V and 10 bases from J, the gap between germline ends came to 11 bases.

This clonotype was recorded at least ten times. The chain combines TRBV28 with TRBJ2-2, with D unresolved. Germline V gene data show CDR1 as MDHEN and CDR2 as SYDVKM. Trimming left V 6 bases short and J 5 bases short, with 7 bases between. This CDR3 has 12 amino acids. The DNA of the CDR3 is TGTGCCAGCAGCTTCAGTACCGGGGAGCTGTTTTTT. Translation gives CASSFSTGELFF.

This clonotype was found a few times. The genes are TRBV12-3 or TRBV12-4 and TRBJ2-7; no definite D call. Trimming pared 4 bases from V and 6 bases from J, leaving 10 bases between. The CDR3 runs 12 residues. CDR3 sequence: CASSSLSFEQYF. As DNA, the CDR3 is TGTGCCAGCAGTTCCCTAAGTTTCGAGCAGTACTTC.

This clonotype appeared many times. CDR3 amino acids: CASSLPTSTGGYNEQYF. The CDR3 DNA follows: TGTGCCAGCAGTCTTCCGACCTCAACAGGGGGCTACAACGAGCAGTACTTC. V and J are TRBV28 and TRBJ2-7; 9 bases map to TRBD1. V shed 5 bases and J 5 bases; nucleotides not matched to a gene: 16. The CDR3 consists of 17 residues. Germline values: CDR1 MDHEN, CDR2 SYDVKM.

The chain employs TRBV19 and TRBJ2-1; D possibly corresponds to TRBD2 (6 bases). CDR3 length equals 13 residues. Deletions cut 5 bases from V and 5 bases from J, with 10 bases between. From germline, CDR1 is LNHDA and CDR2 SQIVND (reference sequence). The CDR3 DNA is TGTGCCAGTAGTGGGCGGGGCCACAATGAGCAGTTCTTC. This translates into CASSGRGHNEQFF. Using reference TRBV19 and TRBJ2-1 for the parts outside the CDR3, the full variable domain is DGGITQSPKYLFRKEGQNVTLSCEQNLNHDAMYWYRQDPGQGLRLIYYSQIVNDFQKGDIAEGYSVSREKKESFPLTVTSAQKNPTAFYLCASSGRGHNEQFFGPGTRLTVL.

This clonotype has ten or more counts. This rearrangement joins TRBV13 to TRBJ2-7; D is tentatively TRBD1 or TRBD2 (5 bases each). The germline V gene encodes CDR1 PRHDT and CDR2 FYEKMQ (reference sequence). Trimming pared 5 bases from V and 1 base from J, leaving 15 bases between. The CDR3 length is 15 residues. The CDR3 reads CASSIGTVQSYEQYF. CDR3 sequence (DNA): TGTGCCAGCAGCATCGGGACGGTGCAGTCCTACGAGCAGTACTTC.

This chain uses TRBV7-9 with TRBJ2-7, with a tentative D call TRBD2 (6 bases). This CDR3 region has 16 residues. Germline assignment: CDR1 SEHNR and CDR2 FQNEAQ (reference sequence). V lost 2 bases and J 6 bases, leaving 20 bases between the germline ends. DNA of the CDR3: TGTGCCAGCAGCTTAAGCTCTTTGCGGCAGGGAGGCGAGCAGTACTTC. It codes for CASSLSSLRQGGEQYF. Together with reference TRBV7-9 and TRBJ2-7, the CDR3 gives the full variable domain: DTGVSQNPRHKITKRGQNVTFRCDPISEHNRLYWYRQTLGQGPEFLTYFQNEAQLEKSRLLSDRFSAERPKGSFSTLEIQRTEQGDSAMYLCASSLSSLRQGGEQYFGPGTRLTVT.

Ten or more counts support this clonotype. The rearrangement links TRBV29-1 to TRBJ1-1; D is ambiguous. Germline V lookup: CDR1 SQVTM, CDR2 ANQGSEA. Trimming removed 3 bases from V and 4 bases from J, with 3 bases in between. This CDR3 has 10 amino acids. The CDR3 DNA reads TGCAGCGTTGATGTCACTGAAGCTTTCTTT. Translated, it gives CSVDVTEAFF.

This clonotype was seen a few times. CDR3 region: CASSVDGGMNTEAFF. Here the CDR3 DNA reads TGTGCCAGCAGCGTAGATGGAGGGATGAACACTGAAGCTTTCTTT. This rearrangement joins TRBV9 to TRBJ1-1; no definite D call. Germline V lookup: CDR1 SGDLS, CDR2 YYNGEE. The ends were cut back, 0 bases at V and 0 bases at J, with 9 bases in the middle. The CDR3 has 15 residues.

The V call is TRBV19, the J call TRBJ2-5; 11 bases line up with TRBD1. The germline V gene encodes CDR1 LNHDA and CDR2 SQIVND (reference sequence). The trim removed 5 bases at V and 5 bases at J, leaving 10 bases unmatched. The CDR3 has 16 residues. CDR3 sequence reads: CASSPRRGQGEETQYF. The CDR3 DNA reads TGTGCCAGTAGTCCCCGCCGGGGACAGGGGGAGGAGACCCAGTACTTC. Full variable domain (rest looked up from reference TRBV19 and TRBJ2-5): DGGITQSPKYLFRKEGQNVTLSCEQNLNHDAMYWYRQDPGQGLRLIYYSQIVNDFQKGDIAEGYSVSREKKESFPLTVTSAQKNPTAFYLCASSPRRGQGEETQYFGPGTRLLVL.

This clonotype was counted at least ten times. This chain links TRBV5-1 with TRBJ2-3; D is undetermined. This CDR3 comprises 15 residues. Trimming stripped 2 bases from V and 0 bases from J, with 10 bases between. The germline gives CDR1 SGHRS, CDR2 YFSETQ. The CDR3 here is CASSFSVSSTDTQYF. As DNA, the CDR3 is TGCGCCAGCAGCTTCAGTGTTTCTAGCACAGATACGCAGTATTTT.

This clonotype showed up just a few times. The genes are TRBV5-1 and TRBJ2-2, with 10 bases that match TRBD2. Unmatched junction bases numbered 8, after V lost 5 bases and J lost 4 bases. Germline CDR1 reads SGHRS; CDR2 reads YFSETQ. The CDR3 runs to 16 residues. The CDR3 DNA is TGCGCCAGCAGTTCAGAACTAGCGGGGACCACCGGGGAGCTGTTTTTT. It specifies CASSSELAGTTGELFF. Based on the CDR3 plus reference TRBV5-1 and TRBJ2-2, the full variable domain is KAGVTQTPRYLIKTRGQQVTLSCSPISGHRSVSWYQQTPGQGLQFLFEYFSETQRNKGNFPGRFSGRQFSNSRSEMNVSTLELGDSALYLCASSSELAGTTGELFFGEGSRLTVL.

This clonotype has ten or more counts. The V gene is TRBV11-2, the J gene TRBJ2-7, with 10 positions matching TRBD1. CDR1 is SGHAT and CDR2 is FQNNGV in the germline V gene. V was pared by 4 bases and J by 5 bases, with 11 bases of the junction left unmatched. The CDR3 runs 16 residues. As DNA, the CDR3 is TGTGCCAGCAGCTCCCGGGCCGGGACAGGGGCCAACGAGCAGTACTTC. It yields the protein CASSSRAGTGANEQYF.

At least ten counts were recorded for this clonotype. This rearrangement joins TRBV18 to TRBJ2-1; 9 nucleotides align to TRBD1. CDR3 length equals 14 residues. Germline CDR1 and CDR2: KGHSH and LQKENI. Trimming cost V 5 bases and J 9 bases; bases outside gene matches: 8. The CDR3: CASSSGTGNGEQFF. The CDR3 nucleotides read TGTGCCAGCTCATCTGGGACAGGGAACGGTGAGCAGTTCTTC. The full variable domain, with the rest looked up from reference TRBV18 and TRBJ2-1, is NAGVMQNPRHLVRRRGQEARLRCSPMKGHSHVYWYRQLPEEGLKFMVYLQKENIIDESGMPKERFSAEFPKEGPSILRIQQVVRGDSAAYFCASSSGTGNGEQFFGPGTRLTVL.

This clonotype was counted many times. V usage is TRBV6-1 and J usage is TRBJ1-2; 9 nucleotides line up with TRBD1. Germline-derived CDR1 and CDR2 are MNHNS and SASEGT. V shed 6 bases, J shed 6 bases, and the junction held 5 bases outside the gene matches. This CDR3 region has 13 residues. CDR3 bases: TGTGCCAGCAGGACAGGGGGAAAAGATGGCTACACCTTC. It yields the protein CASRTGGKDGYTF.

This clonotype appeared a few times. V and J are TRBV3-1 and TRBJ2-4, with D perhaps TRBD2 (6 bases). The CDR3 covers 16 residues. The germline gives CDR1 LGHDT, CDR2 YNNKEL (reference sequence). The V end was cut by 6 bases, the J end by 0 bases, with 15 bases between. The CDR3 is CASSFWGDGAKNIQYF. Here the CDR3 DNA reads TGTGCCAGCAGTTTCTGGGGGGACGGAGCCAAAAACATTCAGTACTTC.

Remarks on this clonotype: One junction end does not reproduce the germline sequence, and a read error may be involved. The rearrangement joins TRBV7-2 to TRBJ1-4; a possible D gene is TRBD1 (6 bases). Germline V CDR1 and CDR2: SGHTA, FQGNSA. This CDR3 has 15 residues. The CDR3 DNA sequence: TGTGCCAGCAGTTCTCACAGGGCTACTAGTGAAAAACTGTTTTTT. It is translated as CASSSHRATSEKLFF. Full variable domain (remainder filled in from reference TRBV7-2 and TRBJ1-4): GAGVSQSPSNKVTEKGKDVELRCDPISGHTALYWYRQSLGQGLEFLIYFQGNSAPDKSGLPSDRFSAERTGGSVSTLTIQRTQQEDSAVYLCASSSHRATSEKLFFGSGTQLSVL.

In its sample, this clonotype was seen a few times. CDR3 in amino acids: CASHAGTFFYEQYF. The CDR3, as DNA: TGTGCCAGCCACGCCGGGACATTCTTCTACGAGCAGTACTTC. The V call is TRBV5-5, the J call TRBJ2-7, with D maybe TRBD1 (6 bases). CDR1 is SGHKS and CDR2 is YYEKEE in the germline V gene (reference sequence). With 7 bases removed from V and 3 bases from J, the gap between germline ends came to 17 bases. This CDR3 is built from 14 residues.

This clonotype has at least ten counts. This chain links TRBV10-1 with TRBJ1-1; the D is unclear. Trimming stripped 2 bases from V and 5 bases from J, with 9 bases between. This CDR3 contains 13 residues. Germline CDR1 WNHNN, CDR2 SYGVQD (reference sequence). CDR3 nucleotides: TGCGCCAGCAGTGAGGTCCCTGGGACTGAAGCTTTCTTT. Its protein is CASSEVPGTEAFF.